This T cell receptor (beta chain) is from a study of T cells after yellow fever vaccination. It was through 5'RACE template switching that TCR cDNA was made, with a universal primer site and UMIs added. TCRdb re-derived calls from the 5' RACE reads in MiXCR, one entry per CDR3 protein. The repertoire holds under 600,000 distinct CDR3 sequences, with about a fifth as singletons. This CDR3 comprises 14 residues. Germline CDR1 is DFQATT and CDR2 is SNEGSKA (reference sequence). The V gene end was trimmed by 3 bases and the J gene end by 5 bases; junction bases not matched to a gene: 7. Study-wide findings and caveats: CD4 and CD8 compartments shared a small share of clonotypes. Re-detected after boosting: most primary clones, around 97% of CD4 and about 85% of CD8. Peaking faster, on day 5 versus 15, the secondary response was nonetheless weaker.

This clonotype came up once. Antigen specificity is unknown. The specimen comprised PBMCs, sampled about 21 days after the first yellow fever vaccination. The V and J genes are TRBV20-1 and TRBJ2-7, with 10 nucleotides matching TRBD1. This clonotype was obtained from a man aged 18 to 30 who received the YFV17D yellow fever vaccine. CDR3 coding DNA: TGCAGTGCTAGCCGGACAGGGGGACCGGACGAGCAGTACTTC. It encodes CSASRTGGPDEQYF.